This TCR beta chain was recovered during a study of regulatory T cells in long-lasting Graves disease. Libraries of TCR beta came from iRepertoire HTBI primers plus Arm-PCR of CDR3 regions. MiXCR, applied by TCRdb to the multiplex PCR reads, yields one record per CDR3 protein. In the table there are under 250,000 distinct CDR3 sequences, around a fifth of which are singletons. V was clipped by 4 bases and J by 2 bases; unmatched bases: 5. Germline assignment: CDR1 LNHDA and CDR2 SQIVND (reference sequence). CDR3 size: 15 residues. This clonotype was seen repeatedly, ten times or more. Time point described: newly diagnosed GD, antithyroid drugs for less than 3 months. RNA isolated from PBMCs was used to make the TCR library. This sample was shared with a second study, whose subject was T cells in Graves' hyperthyroidism and ophthalmopathy.

The V and J genes are TRBV19 and TRBJ2-7; 10 bases are a match to TRBD1. The origin of this receptor is a woman aged 25 to 39 with Graves disease. The specimen was peripheral blood mononuclear cells (PBMCs), collected at new diagnosis, from a patient treated with antithyroid drugs. CDR3 sequence reads: CASSTQDRGAYEQYF. The CDR3 DNA reads TGTGCCAGTAGTACCCAGGACAGGGGGGCCTACGAGCAGTACTTC.